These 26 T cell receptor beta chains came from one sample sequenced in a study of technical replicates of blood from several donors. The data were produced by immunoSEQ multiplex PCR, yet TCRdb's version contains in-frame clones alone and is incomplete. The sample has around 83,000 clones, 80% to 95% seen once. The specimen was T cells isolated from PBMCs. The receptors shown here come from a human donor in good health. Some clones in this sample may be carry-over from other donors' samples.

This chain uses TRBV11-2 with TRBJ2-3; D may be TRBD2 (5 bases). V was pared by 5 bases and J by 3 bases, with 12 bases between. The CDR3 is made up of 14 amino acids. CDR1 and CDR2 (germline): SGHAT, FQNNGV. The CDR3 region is CASSDDWETDTQYF. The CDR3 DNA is TGTGCCAGCAGCGACGACTGGGAGACAGATACGCAGTATTTT.

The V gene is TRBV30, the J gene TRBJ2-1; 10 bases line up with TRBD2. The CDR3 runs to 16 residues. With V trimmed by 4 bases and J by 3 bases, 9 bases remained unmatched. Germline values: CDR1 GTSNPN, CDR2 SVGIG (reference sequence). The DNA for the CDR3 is TGTGCCTGGACCCCAGCGGGAGGGCCTATCTACAATGAGCAGTTCTTC. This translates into CAWTPAGGPIYNEQFF.

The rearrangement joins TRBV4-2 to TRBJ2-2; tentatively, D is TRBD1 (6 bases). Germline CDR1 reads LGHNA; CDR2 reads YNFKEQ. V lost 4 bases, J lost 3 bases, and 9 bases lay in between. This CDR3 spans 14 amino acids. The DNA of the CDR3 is TGTGCCAGCAGCCTCGGACAGCACACCGGGGAGCTGTTTTTT. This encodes CASSLGQHTGELFF.

The CDR3 DNA follows: TGTGCCAGCAGCCCCAGGGTTCTAGACACCATATATTTT. It is translated as CASSPRVLDTIYF. V and J are TRBV7-6 and TRBJ1-3; tentatively, D is TRBD1 (5 bases). Trimming took 5 bases from V and 8 from J, leaving 13 bases between them. Per germline, CDR1 SGHVS and CDR2 FNYEAQ. This CDR3 spans 13 amino acids.

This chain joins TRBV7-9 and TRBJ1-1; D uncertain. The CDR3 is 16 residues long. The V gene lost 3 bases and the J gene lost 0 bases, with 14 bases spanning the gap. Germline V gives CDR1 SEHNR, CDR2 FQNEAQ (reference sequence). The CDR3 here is CASSFSGPPMNTEAFF. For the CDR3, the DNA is TGTGCCAGCAGCTTTTCGGGTCCCCCCATGAACACTGAAGCTTTCTTT.

The CDR3 sequence is CASSYGTSGSNEQFF. In nucleotides, the CDR3 is TGTGCCAGCAGCTACGGGACTAGCGGGAGTAATGAGCAGTTCTTC. The chain links TRBV11-2 to TRBJ2-1; 14 bases map to TRBD2. The CDR3 loop spans 15 amino acids. Germline values: CDR1 SGHAT, CDR2 FQNNGV. V lost 4 bases to trimming and J lost 7 bases; unmatched junction nucleotides: 3.

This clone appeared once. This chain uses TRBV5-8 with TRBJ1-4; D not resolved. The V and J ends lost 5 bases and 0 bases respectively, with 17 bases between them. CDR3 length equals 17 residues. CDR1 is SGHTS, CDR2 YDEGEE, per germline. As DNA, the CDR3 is TGTGCCAGCAGTTCCGAACTGTTCTCTGCAACTAATGAAAAACTGTTTTTT. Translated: CASSSELFSATNEKLFF.

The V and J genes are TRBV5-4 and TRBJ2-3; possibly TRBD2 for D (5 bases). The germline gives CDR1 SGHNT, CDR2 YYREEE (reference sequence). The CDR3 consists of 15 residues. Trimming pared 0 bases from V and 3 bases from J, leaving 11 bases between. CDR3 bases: TGTGCCAGCAGCTTGGCGGGGTGGAGTACAGATACGCAGTATTTT. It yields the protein CASSLAGWSTDTQYF. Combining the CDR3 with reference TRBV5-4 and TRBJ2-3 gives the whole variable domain ETGVTQSPTHLIKTRGQQVTLRCSSQSGHNTVSWYQQALGQGPQFIFQYYREEENGRGNFPPRFSGLQFPNYSSELNVNALELDDSALYLCASSLAGWSTDTQYFGPGTRLTVL.

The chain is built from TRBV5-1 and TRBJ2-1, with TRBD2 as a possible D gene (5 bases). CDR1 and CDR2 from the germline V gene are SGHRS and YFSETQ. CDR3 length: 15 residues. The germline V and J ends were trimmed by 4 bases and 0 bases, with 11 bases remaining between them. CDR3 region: CASSLDLSSYNEQFF. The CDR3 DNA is TGCGCCAGCAGCCTGGACTTAAGCTCCTACAATGAGCAGTTCTTC.

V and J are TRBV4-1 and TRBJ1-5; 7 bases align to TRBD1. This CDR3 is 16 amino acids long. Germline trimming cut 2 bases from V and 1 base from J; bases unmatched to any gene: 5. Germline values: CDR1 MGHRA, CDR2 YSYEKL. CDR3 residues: CASSQPRQGSNQPQHF. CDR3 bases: TGCGCCAGCAGCCAACCCAGACAGGGAAGCAATCAGCCCCAGCATTTT.

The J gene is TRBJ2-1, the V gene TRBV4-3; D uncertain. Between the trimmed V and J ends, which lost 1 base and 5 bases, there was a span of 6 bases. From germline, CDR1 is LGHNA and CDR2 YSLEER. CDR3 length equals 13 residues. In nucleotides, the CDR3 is TGCGCCAGCAGCCAAGTCCACAACAATGAGCAGTTCTTC. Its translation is CASSQVHNNEQFF.

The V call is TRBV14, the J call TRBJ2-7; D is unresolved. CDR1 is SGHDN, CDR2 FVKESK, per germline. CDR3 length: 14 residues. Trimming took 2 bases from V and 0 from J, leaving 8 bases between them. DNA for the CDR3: TGTGCCAGCAGCCAACCGTCCAGCTCCTACGAGCAGTACTTC. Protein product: CASSQPSSSYEQYF. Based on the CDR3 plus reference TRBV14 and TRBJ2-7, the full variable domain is EAGVTQFPSHSVIEKGQTVTLRCDPISGHDNLYWYRRVMGKEIKFLLHFVKESKQDESGMPNNRFLAERTGGTYSTLKVQPAELEDSGVYFCASSQPSSSYEQYFGPGTRLTVT.

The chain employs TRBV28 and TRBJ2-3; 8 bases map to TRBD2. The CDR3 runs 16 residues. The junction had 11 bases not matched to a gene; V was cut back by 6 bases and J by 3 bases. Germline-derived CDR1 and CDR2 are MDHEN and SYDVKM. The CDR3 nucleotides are TGTGCCAGCAGCGGAGGCGGCGGGAGGTTGACAGATACGCAGTATTTT. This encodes CASSGGGGRLTDTQYF.

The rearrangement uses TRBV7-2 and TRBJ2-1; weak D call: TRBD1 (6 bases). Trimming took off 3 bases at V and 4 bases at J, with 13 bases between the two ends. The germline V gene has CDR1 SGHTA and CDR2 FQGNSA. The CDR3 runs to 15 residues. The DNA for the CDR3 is TGTGCCAGCAGCTTCCACCCGACAGGATACAATGAGCAGTTCTTC. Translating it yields CASSFHPTGYNEQFF.

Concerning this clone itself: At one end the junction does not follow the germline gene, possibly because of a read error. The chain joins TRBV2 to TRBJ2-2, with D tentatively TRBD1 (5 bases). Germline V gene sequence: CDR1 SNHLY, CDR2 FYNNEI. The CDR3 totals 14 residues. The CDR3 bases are TGTGCCAGCAGGGAAGGGGCTAACACCGGGGAGCTGTTTTTT. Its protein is CASREGANTGELFF.

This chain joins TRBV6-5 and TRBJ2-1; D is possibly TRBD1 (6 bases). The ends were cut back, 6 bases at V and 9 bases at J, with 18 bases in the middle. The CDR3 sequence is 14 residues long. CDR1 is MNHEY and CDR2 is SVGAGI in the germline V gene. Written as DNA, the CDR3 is TGTGCCAGCAGCCGCGACAGGTCTGCCGGTGAGCAGTTCTTC. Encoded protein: CASSRDRSAGEQFF.

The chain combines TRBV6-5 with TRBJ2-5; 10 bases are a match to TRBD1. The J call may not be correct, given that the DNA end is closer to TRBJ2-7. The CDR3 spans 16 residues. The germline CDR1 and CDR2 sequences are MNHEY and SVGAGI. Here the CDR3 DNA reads TGTGCCAGCAGTTACTGGGAAGGACAGGGGGCCTACGAGCAGTACTTC. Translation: CASSYWEGQGAYEQYF.

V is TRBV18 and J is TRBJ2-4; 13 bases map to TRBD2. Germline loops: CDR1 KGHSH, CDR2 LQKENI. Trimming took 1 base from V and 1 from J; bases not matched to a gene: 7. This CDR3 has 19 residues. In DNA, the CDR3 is TGTGCCAGCTCACCACGGACTAGCGGGAGTAATCCCGCCAAAAACATTCAGTACTTC. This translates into CASSPRTSGSNPAKNIQYF. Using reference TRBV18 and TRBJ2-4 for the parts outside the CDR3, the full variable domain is NAGVMQNPRHLVRRRGQEARLRCSPMKGHSHVYWYRQLPEEGLKFMVYLQKENIIDESGMPKERFSAEFPKEGPSILRIQQVVRGDSAAYFCASSPRTSGSNPAKNIQYFGAGTRLSVL.

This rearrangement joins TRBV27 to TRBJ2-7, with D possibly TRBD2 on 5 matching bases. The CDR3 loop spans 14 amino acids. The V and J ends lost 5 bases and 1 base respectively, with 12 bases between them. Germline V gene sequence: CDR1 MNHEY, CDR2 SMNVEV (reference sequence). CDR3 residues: CASSLREGSYEQYF. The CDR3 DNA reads TGTGCCAGCAGTCTCCGGGAAGGATCCTACGAGCAGTACTTC.

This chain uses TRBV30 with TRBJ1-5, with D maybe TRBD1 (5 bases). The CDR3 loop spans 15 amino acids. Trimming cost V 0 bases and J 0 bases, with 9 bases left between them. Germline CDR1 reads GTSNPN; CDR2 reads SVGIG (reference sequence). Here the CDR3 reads CAWSVQAISNQPQHF. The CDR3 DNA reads TGTGCCTGGAGTGTACAGGCTATTAGCAATCAGCCCCAGCATTTT.

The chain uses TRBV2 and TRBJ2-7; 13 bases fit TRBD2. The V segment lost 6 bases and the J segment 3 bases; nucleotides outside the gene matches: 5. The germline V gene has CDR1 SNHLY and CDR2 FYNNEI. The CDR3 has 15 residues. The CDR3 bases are TGTGCCAGCAGCACCAGACTAGCGGGAGGCTACGAGCAGTACTTC. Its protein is CASSTRLAGGYEQYF.

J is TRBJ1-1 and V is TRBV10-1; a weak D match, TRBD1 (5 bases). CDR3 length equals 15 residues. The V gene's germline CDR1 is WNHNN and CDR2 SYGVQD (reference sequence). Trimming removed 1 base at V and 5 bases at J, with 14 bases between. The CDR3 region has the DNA TGCGCCAGCAGTGAGTGGGAGGTCGGGGGGACTGAAGCTTTCTTT. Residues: CASSEWEVGGTEAFF.

The chain's CDR3 is CAISQTGGEEKLFF. The CDR3 bases are TGTGCCATCAGCCAGACAGGGGGCGAGGAAAAACTGTTTTTT. V and J are TRBV10-3 and TRBJ1-4, with 10 bases aligning to TRBD1. The CDR3 spans 14 residues. Germline loops: CDR1 ENHRY, CDR2 SYGVKD. The ends lost 6 bases at V and 8 bases at J; junction bases unmatched: 6.

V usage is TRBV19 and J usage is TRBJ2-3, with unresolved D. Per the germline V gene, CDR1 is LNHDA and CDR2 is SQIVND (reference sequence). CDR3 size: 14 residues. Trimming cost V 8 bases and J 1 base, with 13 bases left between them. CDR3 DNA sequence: TGTGCCAGTCAGGATTTGTTGGGCACAGATACGCAGTATTTT. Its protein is CASQDLLGTDTQYF.

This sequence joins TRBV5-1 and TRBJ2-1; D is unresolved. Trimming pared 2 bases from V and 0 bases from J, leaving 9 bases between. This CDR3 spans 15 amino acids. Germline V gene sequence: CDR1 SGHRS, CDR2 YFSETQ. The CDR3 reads CASSFNPFSYNEQFF. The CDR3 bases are TGCGCCAGCAGCTTTAATCCGTTCTCCTACAATGAGCAGTTCTTC.

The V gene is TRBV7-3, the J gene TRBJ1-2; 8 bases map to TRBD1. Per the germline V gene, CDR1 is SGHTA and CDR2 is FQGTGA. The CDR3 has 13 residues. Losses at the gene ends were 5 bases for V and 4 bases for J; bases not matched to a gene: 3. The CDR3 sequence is CASSPGTGYGYTF. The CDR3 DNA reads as TGTGCCAGCAGCCCCGGGACAGGCTATGGCTACACCTTC.